Listed below are T cell receptor beta chains from one sample, sequenced in a study of shared clonotypes between healthy human individuals. Data came from immunoSEQ multiplex PCR; TCRdb stores just in-frame clones and leaves some out. The sample has approximately 530,000 clones, about 96% seen once. The sequenced sample consisted of naive CD4+ T cells sorted from blood. These receptors originate from a woman between 25 and 40 years old in good health. CDR3s include the opening cysteine and the closing phenylalanine or tryptophan. Expanded clones are given a class, and other clones once, few, many or no size at all.

V gene: TRBV28
clone size: once
J gene: TRBJ1-5
CDR3 protein: CASSLDQGLNQPQHF

V gene: TRBV20-1
clone size: NA
J gene: TRBJ2-3
CDR3 protein: CSARDADTQYF

V gene: TRBV6-5
clone size: NA
J gene: TRBJ1-4
CDR3 protein: CASSRDRGNEKLFF

V gene: TRBV6-5
clone size: NA
J gene: TRBJ1-2
CDR3 protein: CASSWGGLNGYTF

V gene: TRBV5-1
clone size: NA
J gene: TRBJ2-5
CDR3 protein: CASSPDGLGETQYF

V gene: TRBV19
clone size: NA
J gene: TRBJ1-5
CDR3 protein: CASSSQTSGDQPQHF

V gene: TRBV28
clone size: NA
J gene: TRBJ1-5
CDR3 protein: CASSARAEPQHF

V gene: TRBV6-5
clone size: NA
J gene: TRBJ1-2
CDR3 protein: CASTPRGADYGYTF

V gene: TRBV10-1
clone size: NA
J gene: TRBJ2-7
CDR3 protein: CASSESTSSYEQYF

V gene: TRBV6-4
clone size: NA
J gene: TRBJ2-7
CDR3 protein: CASSAVGGYEQYF

V gene: TRBV13
clone size: NA
J gene: TRBJ2-3
CDR3 protein: CASSPPPISGEDADTQYF

V gene: TRBV28
clone size: NA
J gene: TRBJ1-2
CDR3 protein: CASNPGGDGYGYTF

V gene: TRBV28
clone size: NA
J gene: TRBJ1-5
CDR3 protein: CASSLMNKEQPQHF

V gene: TRBV7-9
clone size: NA
J gene: TRBJ1-3
CDR3 protein: CASSLGTGRISGNTIYF

V gene: TRBV19
clone size: NA
J gene: TRBJ1-2
CDR3 protein: CASRIRPENYGYTF

V gene: TRBV4-1
clone size: NA
J gene: TRBJ2-3
CDR3 protein: CASSQGGGPDTQYF

V gene: TRBV28
clone size: NA
J gene: TRBJ2-7
CDR3 protein: CASTPPRTVSYEQYF

V gene: TRBV6-1
clone size: NA
J gene: TRBJ2-2
CDR3 protein: CASSEQGSGNTGELFF

V gene: TRBV7-2
clone size: NA
J gene: TRBJ2-5
CDR3 protein: CASTGTPQETQYF

V gene: TRBV5-6
clone size: NA
J gene: TRBJ1-2
CDR3 protein: CASSTDREALYGYTF

V gene: TRBV28
clone size: NA
J gene: TRBJ2-1
CDR3 protein: CASSDYRSSYNEQFF

V gene: TRBV28
clone size: NA
J gene: TRBJ1-4
CDR3 protein: CASSFGDKLFF